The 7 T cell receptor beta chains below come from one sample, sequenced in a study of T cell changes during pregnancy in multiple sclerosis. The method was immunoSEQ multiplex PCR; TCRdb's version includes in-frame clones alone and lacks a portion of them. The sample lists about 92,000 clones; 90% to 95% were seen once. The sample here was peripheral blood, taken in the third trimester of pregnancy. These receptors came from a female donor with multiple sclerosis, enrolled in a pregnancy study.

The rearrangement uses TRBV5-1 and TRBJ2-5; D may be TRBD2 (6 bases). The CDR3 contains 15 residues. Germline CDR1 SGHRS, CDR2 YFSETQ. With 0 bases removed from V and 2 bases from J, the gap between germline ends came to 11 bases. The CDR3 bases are TGCGCCAGCAGCTTGGATATGGGGAGGCAAGAGACCCAGTACTTC. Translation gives CASSLDMGRQETQYF.

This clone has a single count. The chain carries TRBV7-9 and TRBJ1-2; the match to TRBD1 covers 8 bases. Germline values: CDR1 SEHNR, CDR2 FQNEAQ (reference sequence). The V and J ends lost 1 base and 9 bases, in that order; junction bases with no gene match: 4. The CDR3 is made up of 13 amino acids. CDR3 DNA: TGTGCCAGCAGCTTAGATCAGGGGGCGAGCTACACCTTC. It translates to CASSLDQGASYTF.

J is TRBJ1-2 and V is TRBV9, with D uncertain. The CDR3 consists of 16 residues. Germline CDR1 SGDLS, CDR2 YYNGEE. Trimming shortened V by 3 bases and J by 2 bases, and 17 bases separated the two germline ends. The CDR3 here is CASSDAQLAGNYGYTF. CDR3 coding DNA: TGTGCCAGCAGCGATGCTCAACTAGCGGGGAACTATGGCTACACCTTC.

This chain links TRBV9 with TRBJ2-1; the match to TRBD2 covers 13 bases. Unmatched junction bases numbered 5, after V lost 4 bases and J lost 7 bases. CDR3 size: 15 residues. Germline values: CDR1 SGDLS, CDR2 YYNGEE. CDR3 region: CASSLGLAGDNEQFF. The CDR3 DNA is TGTGCCAGCAGCCTAGGACTAGCGGGAGATAATGAGCAGTTCTTC.

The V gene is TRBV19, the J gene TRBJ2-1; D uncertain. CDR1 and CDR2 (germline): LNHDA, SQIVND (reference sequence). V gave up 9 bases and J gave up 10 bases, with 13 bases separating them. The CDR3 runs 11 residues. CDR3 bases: TGTGCCAGCCGCAACCCCGGGGAGCAGTTCTTC. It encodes CASRNPGEQFF.

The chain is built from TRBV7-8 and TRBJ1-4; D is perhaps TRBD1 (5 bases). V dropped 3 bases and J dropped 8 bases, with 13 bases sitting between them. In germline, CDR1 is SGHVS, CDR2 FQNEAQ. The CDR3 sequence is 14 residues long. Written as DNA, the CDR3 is TGTGCCAGCAGCTTCCGGGACGGGAGGGAAAAACTGTTTTTT. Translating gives CASSFRDGREKLFF.

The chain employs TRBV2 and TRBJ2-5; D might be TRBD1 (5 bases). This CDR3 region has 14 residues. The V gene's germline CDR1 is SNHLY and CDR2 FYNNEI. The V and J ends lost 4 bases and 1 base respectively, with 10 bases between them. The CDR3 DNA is TGTGCCAGCAGTGTTCGACAGACCCAAGAGACCCAGTACTTC. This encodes CASSVRQTQETQYF.